Each of the 21 T cell receptor beta chains below was sequenced from the same sample in a study of cytomegalovirus exposure and HLA in healthy donors. The PCR made use of 60 Vbeta and 13 Jbeta primers. TCRdb's copy holds only in-frame clones and misses some; the assay was immunoSEQ multiplex PCR. The sample contains around 150,000 clones, about 80% of which appear only once. Sequences were obtained from PBMCs. All receptors come from a man aged 18 to 29 in good health and CMV-seronegative.

This rearrangement joins TRBV9 to TRBJ1-4, with TRBD1 matching 10 bases. Trimming took 3 bases from V and 8 from J; bases not matched to a gene: 10. Germline V CDR1 and CDR2: SGDLS, YYNGEE. The CDR3 sequence is 16 residues long. The CDR3 DNA sequence: TGTGCCAGCAGCGCCGGGGGACAGGGGTTCGTCGAAAAACTGTTTTTT. This encodes CASSAGGQGFVEKLFF.

V usage is TRBV28 and J usage is TRBJ2-4; weak D call: TRBD1 (5 bases). The germline V gene encodes CDR1 MDHEN and CDR2 SYDVKM. This CDR3 region has 17 residues. Trimming left V 3 bases short and J 0 bases short, with 15 bases between. CDR3 nucleotides: TGTGCCAGCAGTTTCTCGACAGTAGGGGAAGCCAAAAACATTCAGTACTTC. This translates into CASSFSTVGEAKNIQYF.

The chain recombines TRBV15 with TRBJ2-1, with a weak D call TRBD2 (5 bases). This CDR3 has 18 amino acids. The germline CDR1 and CDR2 sequences are LNHNV and YYDKDF (reference sequence). Trimming removed 0 bases at V and 0 bases at J, with 15 bases between. The CDR3 spells CATSRDGWTRSSYNEQFF. In DNA form, the CDR3 reads TGTGCCACCAGCAGAGATGGCTGGACTCGGAGCTCCTACAATGAGCAGTTCTTC.

This clone was recorded once. The chain couples TRBV14 to TRBJ2-3; TRBD2 aligns across 15 bases. Germline assignment: CDR1 SGHDN and CDR2 FVKESK. J was trimmed by 6 bases and V by 4 bases; bases with no gene match: 5. The CDR3 loop spans 16 amino acids. CDR3 in DNA: TGTGCCAGCAGCCTCCGGACTAGCGGGAGGGCGGATACGCAGTATTTT. This encodes CASSLRTSGRADTQYF.

This clone is labeled large. V is TRBV7-9 and J is TRBJ1-5; the D gene is possibly TRBD1 (6 bases). The CDR3 sequence is 15 residues long. The germline V and J ends were trimmed by 2 bases and 5 bases, with 13 bases remaining between them. Looked up from germline, CDR1 is SEHNR and CDR2 is FQNEAQ (reference sequence). Written as DNA, the CDR3 is TGTGCCAGCAGCTTAAACCTTCCAGGGGATCAGCCCCAGCATTTT. Translating it yields CASSLNLPGDQPQHF.

V usage is TRBV7-9 and J usage is TRBJ2-1, with 11 positions matching TRBD2. The germline CDR1 and CDR2 sequences are SEHNR and FQNEAQ (reference sequence). The length of the CDR3 is 16 residues. Germline trimming cut 5 bases from V and 0 bases from J; bases unmatched to any gene: 3. The CDR3 region has the DNA TGTGCCAGCAGCCCGGGACTAGCGGCCTCCTACAATGAGCAGTTCTTC. This gives the protein CASSPGLAASYNEQFF.

J is TRBJ2-3 and V is TRBV10-2, with D uncertain. CDR1 is WSHSY, CDR2 SAAADI, per germline. V shed 6 bases and J shed 3 bases, with 13 bases lying between them. The CDR3 covers 14 residues. The CDR3 nucleotides are TGCGCCAGCAGCTCCTTCCAACTGACAGATACGCAGTATTTT. Amino acids: CASSSFQLTDTQYF.

The CDR3 DNA follows: TGTGCCAGTAGTAGAACAGGTAACACTGAAGCTTTCTTT. The encoded protein is CASSRTGNTEAFF. V is TRBV19 and J is TRBJ1-1, with TRBD1 as a possible D gene (5 bases). There are 13 residues in the CDR3. CDR1 is LNHDA and CDR2 is SQIVND in the germline V gene (reference sequence). V shed 4 bases and J shed 2 bases, with 8 bases lying between them.

The rearrangement joins TRBV5-4 to TRBJ2-1, with TRBD2 as a possible D gene (6 bases). Germline V CDR1 and CDR2: SGHNT, YYREEE (reference sequence). This CDR3 is built from 15 residues. V was trimmed by 4 bases and J by 10 bases, leaving 21 bases between them. The CDR3 DNA follows: TGTGCCAGCAGCGGGGGGACTGGGAGTTATTTAGAGCAGTTCTTC. Its protein product is CASSGGTGSYLEQFF.

The chain uses TRBV5-4 and TRBJ2-7, with TRBD2 as a possible D gene (5 bases). V lost 5 bases and J lost 2, with 14 bases in between. The CDR3 is made up of 14 amino acids. Germline CDR1 SGHNT, CDR2 YYREEE (reference sequence). The chain's CDR3 is CASSFSVTTYEQYF. The CDR3 DNA follows: TGTGCCAGCAGTTTTAGCGTCACCACCTACGAGCAGTACTTC.

The chain uses TRBV7-2 and TRBJ2-7, with a possible D match to TRBD2 (6 bases). This CDR3 is 16 amino acids long. The V gene's germline CDR1 is SGHTA and CDR2 FQGNSA. V lost 3 bases to trimming and J lost 4 bases, with 19 bases between them. The DNA of the CDR3 is TGTGCCAGCAGCTTGGAAACGGGAGCCCCCCTATACGAGCAGTACTTC. Translation gives CASSLETGAPLYEQYF.

The V call is TRBV7-3, the J call TRBJ2-2; 10 bases line up with TRBD2. V trimming: 5 bases; J trimming: 2 bases; junction bases outside the gene matches: 8. The CDR3 consists of 17 residues. Germline-derived CDR1 and CDR2 are SGHTA and FQGTGA. The CDR3 is CASSPPASGGNTGELFF. The DNA for the CDR3 is TGTGCCAGCAGCCCCCCGGCTAGCGGGGGAAACACCGGGGAGCTGTTTTTT.

The chain has TRBV19 and TRBJ2-7; D uncertain. Germline V CDR1 and CDR2: LNHDA, SQIVND (reference sequence). The CDR3 spans 15 residues. Trimming left V 2 bases short and J 2 bases short, with 13 bases between. The CDR3 spells CASSISATGAYEQYF. CDR3 DNA sequence: TGTGCCAGTAGTATATCCGCGACTGGAGCCTACGAGCAGTACTTC.

This sequence joins TRBV10-1 and TRBJ2-7; 12 bases line up with TRBD2. The CDR3 loop spans 16 amino acids. Losses at the gene ends were 0 bases for V and 7 bases for J; bases not matched to a gene: 7. Germline CDR1 WNHNN, CDR2 SYGVQD (reference sequence). The CDR3 here is CASSESASGRAREQYF. The CDR3 DNA reads as TGCGCCAGCAGTGAGTCGGCTAGCGGGAGGGCACGGGAGCAGTACTTC.

The CDR3 DNA is TGTGCCAGTAGTCACCCCCTCGCTAGCGGGAGTTCCCATGAGCAGTTCTTC. It translates to CASSHPLASGSSHEQFF. The chain is built from TRBV19 and TRBJ2-1, with 10 bases identical to TRBD2. The CDR3 spans 17 residues. V lost 5 bases, J lost 8 bases, and 15 bases stayed unmatched. The V gene's germline CDR1 is LNHDA and CDR2 SQIVND (reference sequence). Drawing the rest from reference TRBV19 and TRBJ2-1, the complete variable domain is DGGITQSPKYLFRKEGQNVTLSCEQNLNHDAMYWYRQDPGQGLRLIYYSQIVNDFQKGDIAEGYSVSREKKESFPLTVTSAQKNPTAFYLCASSHPLASGSSHEQFFGPGTRLTVL.

The V gene is TRBV7-2, the J gene TRBJ1-4; TRBD1 aligns across 9 bases. This CDR3 has 17 amino acids. From germline, CDR1 is SGHTA and CDR2 FQGNSA. Trimming at V came to 1 base and at J to 8 bases, leaving 11 bases not matched to a gene. Here the CDR3 reads CASSLGGPGQGNEKLFF. The CDR3 DNA is TGTGCCAGCAGCTTAGGGGGCCCGGGACAGGGCAACGAAAAACTGTTTTTT.

J is TRBJ1-2 and V is TRBV18; 7 positions match TRBD1. The trim removed 5 bases at V and 2 bases at J, leaving 5 bases unmatched. The CDR3 length is 14 residues. Germline V gene lookup returns CDR1 KGHSH and CDR2 LQKENI. The CDR3 loop reads CASSVQGQNYGYTF. The CDR3 coding sequence is TGTGCCAGCTCAGTCCAGGGACAGAACTATGGCTACACCTTC. Looking up the rest from reference TRBV18 and TRBJ1-2 gives the full variable domain: NAGVMQNPRHLVRRRGQEARLRCSPMKGHSHVYWYRQLPEEGLKFMVYLQKENIIDESGMPKERFSAEFPKEGPSILRIQQVVRGDSAAYFCASSVQGQNYGYTFGSGTRLTVV.

The gene calls are TRBV25-1 and TRBJ2-6, with TRBD2 matching over 7 bases. V was pared by 6 bases and J by 0 bases, with 2 bases of the junction left unmatched. The length of the CDR3 is 15 residues. Germline values: CDR1 MGHDK, CDR2 SYGVNS. The chain's CDR3 is CASRGGNSGANVLTF. The CDR3 bases are TGTGCCAGCAGGGGGGGGAACTCTGGGGCCAACGTCCTGACTTTC.

The rearrangement uses TRBV10-2 and TRBJ1-5; no reliable D call. Trimming cost V 10 bases and J 0 bases, with 13 bases left between them. Germline CDR1 WSHSY, CDR2 SAAADI. The CDR3 sequence is 14 residues long. DNA of the CDR3: TGCGCCATCTCCGACACGGATAGCAATCAGCCCCAGCATTTT. Translated, it gives CAISDTDSNQPQHF.

The chain recombines TRBV7-6 with TRBJ2-5, with 8 bases identical to TRBD2. This CDR3 comprises 17 residues. Germline V gene data show CDR1 as SGHVS and CDR2 as FNYEAQ. V shed 5 bases, J shed 3 bases, and the junction held 14 bases outside the gene matches. DNA for the CDR3: TGTGCCAGCAGCCCCCTGGGGAGCGGGGGCCTCAAAGAGACCCAGTACTTC. Its translation: CASSPLGSGGLKETQYF.

This clone was seen a handful of times. The V call is TRBV19, the J call TRBJ2-6; 9 bases line up with TRBD1. Germline CDR1 is LNHDA and CDR2 is SQIVND (reference sequence). The V segment lost 6 bases and the J segment 0 bases; nucleotides outside the gene matches: 0. This CDR3 has 15 amino acids. CDR3 coding DNA: TGTGCCAGTAGGACAGGGGGCTCTGGGGCCAACGTCCTGACTTTC. Its translation is CASRTGGSGANVLTF. The whole variable domain, remainder taken from reference TRBV19 and TRBJ2-6, is DGGITQSPKYLFRKEGQNVTLSCEQNLNHDAMYWYRQDPGQGLRLIYYSQIVNDFQKGDIAEGYSVSREKKESFPLTVTSAQKNPTAFYLCASRTGGSGANVLTFGAGSRLTVL.